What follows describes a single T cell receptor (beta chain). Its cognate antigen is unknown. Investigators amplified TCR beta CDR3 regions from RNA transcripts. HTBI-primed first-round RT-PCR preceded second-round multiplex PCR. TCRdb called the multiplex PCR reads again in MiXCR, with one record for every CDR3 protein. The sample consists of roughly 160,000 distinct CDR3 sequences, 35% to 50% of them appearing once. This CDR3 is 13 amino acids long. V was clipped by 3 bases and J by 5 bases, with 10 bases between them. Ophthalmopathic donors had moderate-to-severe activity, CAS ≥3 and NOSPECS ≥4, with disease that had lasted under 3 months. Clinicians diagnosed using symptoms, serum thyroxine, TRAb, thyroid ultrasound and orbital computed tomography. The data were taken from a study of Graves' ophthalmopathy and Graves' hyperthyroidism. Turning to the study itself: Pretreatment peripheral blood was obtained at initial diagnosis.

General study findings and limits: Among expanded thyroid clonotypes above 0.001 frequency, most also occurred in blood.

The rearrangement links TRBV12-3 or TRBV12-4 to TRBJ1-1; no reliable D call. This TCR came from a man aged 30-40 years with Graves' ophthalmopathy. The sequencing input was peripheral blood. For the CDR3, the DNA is TGTGCCAGCAGTTTCCGAAAAGATACTGAAGCTTTCTTT. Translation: CASSFRKDTEAFF.